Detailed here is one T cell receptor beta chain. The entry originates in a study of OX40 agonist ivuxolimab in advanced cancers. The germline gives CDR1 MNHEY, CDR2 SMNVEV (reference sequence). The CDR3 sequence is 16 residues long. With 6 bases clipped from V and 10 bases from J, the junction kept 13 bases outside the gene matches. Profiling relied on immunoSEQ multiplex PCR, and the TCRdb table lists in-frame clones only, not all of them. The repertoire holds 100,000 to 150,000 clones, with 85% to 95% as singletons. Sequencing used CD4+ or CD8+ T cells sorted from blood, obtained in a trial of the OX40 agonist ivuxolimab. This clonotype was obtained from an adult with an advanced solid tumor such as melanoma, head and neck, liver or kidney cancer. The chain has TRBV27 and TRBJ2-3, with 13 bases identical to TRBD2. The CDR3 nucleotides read TGTGCCAGCAGCTTGGGACTAGCGGGATCTTTTGGCGCGCAGTATTTT. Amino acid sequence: CASSLGLAGSFGAQYF.